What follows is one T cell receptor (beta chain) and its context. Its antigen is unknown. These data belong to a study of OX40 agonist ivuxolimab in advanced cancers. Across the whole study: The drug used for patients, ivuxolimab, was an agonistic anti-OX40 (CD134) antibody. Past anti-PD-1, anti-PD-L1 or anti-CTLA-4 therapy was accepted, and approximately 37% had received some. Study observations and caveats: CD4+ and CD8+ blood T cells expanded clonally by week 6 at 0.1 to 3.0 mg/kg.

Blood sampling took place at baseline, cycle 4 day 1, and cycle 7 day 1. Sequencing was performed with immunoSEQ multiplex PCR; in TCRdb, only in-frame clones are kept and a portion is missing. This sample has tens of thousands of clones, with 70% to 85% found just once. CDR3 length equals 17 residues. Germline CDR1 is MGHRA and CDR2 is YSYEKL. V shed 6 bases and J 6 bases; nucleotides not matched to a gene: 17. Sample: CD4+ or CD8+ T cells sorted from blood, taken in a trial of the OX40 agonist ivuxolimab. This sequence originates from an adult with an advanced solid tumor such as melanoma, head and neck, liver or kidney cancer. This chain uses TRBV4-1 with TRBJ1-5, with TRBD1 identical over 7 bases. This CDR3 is CASSPEGAGRSSQPQHF. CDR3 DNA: TGCGCCAGCAGTCCCGAGGGGGCAGGACGGTCTAGTCAGCCCCAGCATTTT.